The 30 T cell receptor beta chains presented below share a single source sample, sequenced in a study of T cells after somatic rescue of genetic block. Produced via immunoSEQ multiplex PCR; TCRdb's table is partial and in-frame only. The sample holds some 68,000 clones, under 95% seen once. Sequencing was done on a sample of peripheral blood mononuclear cells (PBMCs). Receptors originate from a man aged 25-45 years.

This rearrangement joins TRBV6-5 to TRBJ2-7; 12 nucleotides line up with TRBD2. The CDR3 totals 15 residues. The V gene's germline CDR1 is MNHEY and CDR2 SVGAGI. Trimming at V came to 5 bases and at J to 6 bases, leaving 8 bases not matched to a gene. CDR3 residues: CASSPIRLAGVEQYF. CDR3 bases: TGTGCCAGCAGTCCAATCAGACTAGCGGGAGTCGAGCAGTACTTC.

The gene calls are TRBV7-9 and TRBJ2-2; D possibly matches TRBD1 or TRBD2 (5 bases each). Looked up from germline, CDR1 is SEHNR and CDR2 is FQNEAQ (reference sequence). CDR3 length: 16 residues. Trimming pared 3 bases from V and 1 base from J, leaving 12 bases between. This chain's CDR3 is CASSFRGAMNTGELFF. CDR3 DNA: TGTGCCAGCAGCTTTAGAGGGGCGATGAACACCGGGGAGCTGTTTTTT.

The chain employs TRBV5-8 and TRBJ2-7; D not certain. V was cut by 2 bases and J by 7 bases, with 4 bases left in between. Germline loops: CDR1 SGHTS, CDR2 YDEGEE. This CDR3 is built from 10 residues. The CDR3 sequence is CASSFLEQYF. DNA of the CDR3: TGTGCCAGCAGCTTTCTTGAGCAGTACTTC. Filled out from reference TRBV5-8 and TRBJ2-7, the complete variable domain reads EAGVTQSPTHLIKTRGQQATLRCSPISGHTSVYWYQQALGLGLQFLLWYDEGEERNRGNFPPRFSGRQFPNYSSELNVNALELEDSALYLCASSFLEQYFGPGTRLTVT.

The chain has TRBV7-9 and TRBJ1-4; D is unclear. Germline V lookup: CDR1 SEHNR, CDR2 FQNEAQ (reference sequence). The CDR3 has 14 amino acids. Deletions cut 5 bases from V and 6 bases from J, with 13 bases between. The DNA for the CDR3 is TGTGCCAGCAGCCATCGGACTGCTGATGAAAAACTGTTTTTT. Translation: CASSHRTADEKLFF.

V and J are TRBV11-2 and TRBJ2-3; D is tentatively TRBD1 or TRBD2 (6 bases each). The V and J ends lost 0 bases and 4 bases respectively, with 14 bases between them. The germline gives CDR1 SGHAT, CDR2 FQNNGV. The CDR3 extends over 16 amino acids. The CDR3 sequence is CASSLEGGHSADTQYF. The DNA of the CDR3 is TGTGCCAGCAGCTTAGAGGGGGGACACTCGGCAGATACGCAGTATTTT.

The chain uses TRBV6-6 and TRBJ1-1, with no clear D. Germline V CDR1 and CDR2: MNHNY, SVGAGI (reference sequence). Between the trimmed V and J ends, which lost 4 bases and 11 bases, there was a span of 14 bases. This CDR3 comprises 12 residues. In DNA, the CDR3 is TGTGCCAGCAGTTCCGGGCCTCCCGGGGCTTTCTTT. It is translated as CASSSGPPGAFF.

The CDR3 coding sequence is TGTGCCAGCAGCGTAGGATGGCAAGAGACCCAGTACTTC. Its protein product is CASSVGWQETQYF. V gene TRBV9 combines with J gene TRBJ2-5; D not certain. The V gene's germline CDR1 is SGDLS and CDR2 YYNGEE. The CDR3 has 13 residues. V lost 0 bases and J 2 bases, leaving 5 bases between the germline ends.

This chain links TRBV14 with TRBJ2-3; D unresolved. The CDR3 is 12 residues long. The V end lost 2 bases, the J end lost 2 bases, and 2 bases lay between the germline ends. Germline V gene lookup returns CDR1 SGHDN and CDR2 FVKESK. The CDR3 protein is CASSQFTDTQYF. The CDR3 coding sequence is TGTGCCAGCAGCCAATTCACAGATACGCAGTATTTT.

The V gene is TRBV5-1, the J gene TRBJ2-2; D perhaps matches TRBD1 (6 bases). CDR1 and CDR2 from the germline V gene are SGHRS and YFSETQ. Trimming removed 4 bases at V and 0 bases at J, with 7 bases between. The CDR3 extends over 14 amino acids. CDR3: CASSRTANTGELFF. CDR3 coding DNA: TGCGCCAGCAGCAGGACAGCGAACACCGGGGAGCTGTTTTTT.

The V and J genes are TRBV5-6 and TRBJ1-6; D gene ambiguous. Germline assignment: CDR1 SGHDT and CDR2 YYEEEE. The V gene lost 3 bases and the J gene lost 8 bases, with 15 bases spanning the gap. The CDR3 extends over 15 amino acids. The CDR3 sequence is CASSSGGVSYSPLHF. CDR3 bases: TGTGCCAGCAGCTCCGGCGGGGTTTCGTATTCACCCCTCCACTTT.

This chain links TRBV7-9 with TRBJ2-7; no firm D call. Trimming shortened V by 5 bases and J by 5 bases, and 10 bases separated the two germline ends. Germline loops: CDR1 SEHNR, CDR2 FQNEAQ (reference sequence). CDR3 length: 12 residues. In DNA, the CDR3 is TGTGCCAGCAGCCTTAAATGGGACGAGCAGTACTTC. Translation gives CASSLKWDEQYF.

This clone was detected a few times. The CDR3 is CASSQDFLVRSISEQYF. CDR3 sequence (DNA): TGCGCCAGCAGCCAAGATTTCCTCGTGCGATCTATCTCCGAGCAGTACTTC. This chain joins TRBV4-3 and TRBJ2-7; D gene unclear. The V gene's germline CDR1 is LGHNA and CDR2 YSLEER. With 0 bases removed from V and 6 bases from J, the gap between germline ends came to 21 bases. The CDR3 has 17 amino acids.

The chain carries TRBV28 and TRBJ1-4; unclear D gene. Germline V gene sequence: CDR1 MDHEN, CDR2 SYDVKM. With 3 bases removed from V and 0 bases from J, the gap between germline ends came to 17 bases. The CDR3 totals 18 residues. The CDR3 DNA reads as TGTGCCAGCAGTTTCGTATTTCCAGTTACCCCAACTAATGAAAAACTGTTTTTT. It encodes CASSFVFPVTPTNEKLFF.

There are a few counts of this clone. The chain has TRBV30 and TRBJ1-4, with D possibly TRBD1 on 5 matching bases. This CDR3 is 14 amino acids long. Germline V gene data show CDR1 as GTSNPN and CDR2 as SVGIG (reference sequence). Trimming stripped 5 bases from V and 10 bases from J, with 20 bases between. CDR3 in amino acids: CAWGGGTPSGKLFF. As DNA, the CDR3 is TGTGCCTGGGGAGGAGGGACGCCCTCGGGAAAACTGTTTTTT. The complete variable domain, with remaining parts taken from reference TRBV30 and TRBJ1-4, reads SQTIHQWPATLVQPVGSPLSLECTVEGTSNPNLYWYRQAAGRGLQLLFYSVGIGQISSEVPQNLSASRPQDRQFILSSKKLLLSDSGFYLCAWGGGTPSGKLFFGSGTQLSVL.

The V call is TRBV5-5, the J call TRBJ2-2; D is ambiguous. Trimming removed 0 bases from V and 2 bases from J, with 5 bases in between. In germline, CDR1 is SGHKS, CDR2 YYEKEE (reference sequence). This CDR3 spans 14 amino acids. Written as DNA, the CDR3 is TGTGCCAGCAGCTTGGGCCATAACACCGGGGAGCTGTTTTTT. It encodes CASSLGHNTGELFF.

This sequence joins TRBV27 and TRBJ2-6; tentatively, D is TRBD1 (6 bases). The length of the CDR3 is 15 residues. Germline V lookup: CDR1 MNHEY, CDR2 SMNVEV (reference sequence). The ends were cut back, 3 bases at V and 2 bases at J, with 8 bases in the middle. The chain's CDR3 is CASSLNRAGANVLTF. DNA for the CDR3: TGTGCCAGCAGTTTGAACAGGGCTGGGGCCAACGTCCTGACTTTC. The entire variable domain, with the rest obtained from reference TRBV27 and TRBJ2-6, is as follows: EAQVTQNPRYLITVTGKKLTVTCSQNMNHEYMSWYRQDPGLGLRQIYYSMNVEVTDKGDVPEGYKVSRKEKRNFPLILESPSPNQTSLYFCASSLNRAGANVLTFGAGSRLTVL.

The chain joins TRBV15 to TRBJ2-7, with 10 bases that match TRBD1. CDR3 length: 15 amino acids. The trim removed 5 bases at V and 0 bases at J, leaving 4 bases unmatched. The V gene's germline CDR1 is LNHNV and CDR2 YYDKDF (reference sequence). In DNA form, the CDR3 reads TGTGCCACCAGCGAGGGGACAGGGGCCTCCTACGAGCAGTACTTC. It is translated as CATSEGTGASYEQYF. Supplemented by reference TRBV15 and TRBJ2-7, the full variable domain reads DAMVIQNPRYQVTQFGKPVTLSCSQTLNHNVMYWYQQKSSQAPKLLFHYYDKDFNNEADTPDNFQSRRPNTSFCFLDIRSPGLGDTAMYLCATSEGTGASYEQYFGPGTRLTVT.

The chain has TRBV5-1 and TRBJ2-7; 9 positions agree with TRBD1. Germline V gene sequence: CDR1 SGHRS, CDR2 YFSETQ. Germline trimming cut 3 bases from V and 5 bases from J; bases unmatched to any gene: 9. CDR3 size: 15 residues. This CDR3 reads CASSSPLGTGNEQYF. CDR3 bases: TGCGCCAGCAGCTCCCCACTCGGGACAGGGAACGAGCAGTACTTC. Together with reference TRBV5-1 and TRBJ2-7, the CDR3 gives the full variable domain: KAGVTQTPRYLIKTRGQQVTLSCSPISGHRSVSWYQQTPGQGLQFLFEYFSETQRNKGNFPGRFSGRQFSNSRSEMNVSTLELGDSALYLCASSSPLGTGNEQYFGPGTRLTVT.

The chain uses TRBV7-6 and TRBJ1-6, with D perhaps TRBD1 (6 bases). The germline V gene has CDR1 SGHVS and CDR2 FNYEAQ. This CDR3 comprises 15 residues. Deletions cut 0 bases from V and 7 bases from J, with 10 bases between. The CDR3 here is CASSLAQGRNSPLHF. The CDR3 DNA is TGTGCCAGCAGCTTAGCACAGGGAAGGAATTCACCCCTCCACTTT.

Comments on this clone: Other DNA sequences in this sample translate to the same CDR3. This rearrangement joins TRBV5-1 to TRBJ2-3; TRBD2 agrees at 14 bases. CDR1 is SGHRS, CDR2 YFSETQ, per germline. This CDR3 has 16 residues. The J segment lost 4 bases and the V segment lost 1 base, leaving 2 bases of the junction unmatched. The CDR3 nucleotides read TGCGCCAGCAGCTTGCCGGGACTAGCGGGAGCAGATACGCAGTATTTT. Translation: CASSLPGLAGADTQYF.

This rearrangement joins TRBV2 to TRBJ1-1, with D unresolved. Deletions cut 1 base from V and 1 base from J, with 7 bases between. The germline CDR1 and CDR2 sequences are SNHLY and FYNNEI. The CDR3 contains 14 residues. The CDR3 bases are TGTGCCAGCAGTGAAGAGGTGACGAACACTGAAGCTTTCTTT. It codes for CASSEEVTNTEAFF.

The genes are TRBV28 and TRBJ2-7; 13 bases agree with TRBD2. The CDR3 is 14 residues long. The germline CDR1 and CDR2 sequences are MDHEN and SYDVKM. Germline trimming cut 4 bases from V and 4 bases from J; bases unmatched to any gene: 1. The CDR3 DNA sequence: TGTGCCAGCAGTTGGACTAGCGGGAGATACGAGCAGTACTTC. It yields the protein CASSWTSGRYEQYF.

This chain joins TRBV2 and TRBJ2-7; maybe TRBD2 (5 bases). The germline V and J ends were trimmed by 5 bases and 0 bases, with 23 bases remaining between them. The CDR3 extends over 18 amino acids. Germline assignment: CDR1 SNHLY and CDR2 FYNNEI. DNA of the CDR3: TGTGCCAGCAGTCCCGGCTCGGGGTCACCCTCTTACTCCTACGAGCAGTACTTC. It codes for CASSPGSGSPSYSYEQYF.

This rearrangement joins TRBV5-1 to TRBJ2-1, with D possibly TRBD1 on 6 matching bases. In germline, CDR1 is SGHRS, CDR2 YFSETQ. The CDR3 runs 16 residues. Trimming cost V 0 bases and J 2 bases, with 12 bases left between them. The CDR3 nucleotides are TGCGCCAGCAGCTTGGTTGCCCAGGGGCCCTACAATGAGCAGTTCTTC. Translated: CASSLVAQGPYNEQFF.

V usage is TRBV10-3 and J usage is TRBJ2-5; the match to TRBD2 covers 7 bases. CDR1 ENHRY and CDR2 SYGVKD come from the germline V gene. The CDR3 spans 14 residues. V lost 3 bases and J lost 1; bases outside the gene matches: 2. CDR3 coding DNA: TGTGCCATCAGTGAAGCGGGGTTCCAAGAGACCCAGTACTTC. This codes for CAISEAGFQETQYF.

The V gene is TRBV5-4, the J gene TRBJ2-5; 8 bases fit TRBD1. Per the germline V gene, CDR1 is SGHNT and CDR2 is YYREEE (reference sequence). The CDR3 runs 15 residues. Trimming cost V 4 bases and J 4 bases; bases outside gene matches: 9. The CDR3 DNA is TGTGCCAGCAGCAAGAGACAGGGGAAAGGAGAGACCCAGTACTTC. This encodes CASSKRQGKGETQYF. Full variable domain (outside the CDR3, taken from reference TRBV5-4 and TRBJ2-5): ETGVTQSPTHLIKTRGQQVTLRCSSQSGHNTVSWYQQALGQGPQFIFQYYREEENGRGNFPPRFSGLQFPNYSSELNVNALELDDSALYLCASSKRQGKGETQYFGPGTRLLVL.

The DNA of the CDR3 is TGTGCCAGCAGCGTTAGCGGAACTAGCGGGGGGGCTGGCATCGGGGAGCTGTTTTTT. Translated: CASSVSGTSGGAGIGELFF. The chain is built from TRBV9 and TRBJ2-2, with 13 bases aligning to TRBD2. Germline lookup yields CDR1 SGDLS and CDR2 YYNGEE. The CDR3 is made up of 19 amino acids. The trim removed 2 bases at V and 7 bases at J, leaving 14 bases unmatched.

V gene TRBV19 combines with J gene TRBJ2-1; 7 nucleotides agree with TRBD2. This CDR3 region has 14 residues. Germline V gives CDR1 LNHDA, CDR2 SQIVND (reference sequence). Losses at the gene ends were 6 bases for V and 4 bases for J; bases not matched to a gene: 6. The CDR3 protein is CASSPGLLYNEQFF. In nucleotides, the CDR3 is TGTGCCAGTAGCCCGGGACTACTATACAATGAGCAGTTCTTC.

This rearrangement joins TRBV7-9 to TRBJ2-7, with D perhaps matching TRBD1 or TRBD2 (5 bases each). Trimming took off 5 bases at V and 2 bases at J, with 13 bases between the two ends. The length of the CDR3 is 14 residues. Germline-derived CDR1 and CDR2 are SEHNR and FQNEAQ (reference sequence). CDR3 sequence reads: CASSARDATYEQYF. In DNA form, the CDR3 reads TGTGCCAGCAGCGCCCGGGACGCAACCTACGAGCAGTACTTC.

This sequence joins TRBV2 and TRBJ2-2; the D gene is possibly TRBD1 (6 bases). The CDR3 runs 14 residues. Per the germline V gene, CDR1 is SNHLY and CDR2 is FYNNEI. Trimming left V 3 bases short and J 5 bases short, with 10 bases between. CDR3 loop: CASSEDSTTGELFF. CDR3 coding DNA: TGTGCCAGCAGTGAGGACAGTACTACCGGGGAGCTGTTTTTT.